There are many counts of the clone carrying this T cell receptor beta chain. The TCR beta CDR3 regions underwent amplification from RNA transcripts. An opening RT-PCR round employed HTBI primers and preceded a second-round multiplex PCR. TCRdb passed the multiplex PCR reads through MiXCR, listing each CDR3 protein once. The sample carries some 400,000 distinct CDR3 sequences, 18% recorded once. Certain patients were not enrolled. These were patients with other autoimmune diseases, uncontrolled infections, pregnancy or lactation. The sample is drawn from a study of Graves' ophthalmopathy and Graves' hyperthyroidism. Germline assignment: CDR1 MNHEY and CDR2 SMNVEV (reference sequence). The V gene lost 4 bases and the J gene lost 4 bases, with 16 bases spanning the gap. The CDR3 runs to 15 residues.

The sample was peripheral blood. This sequence joins TRBV27 and TRBJ1-1; D remains unclear. The receptor's source is a young woman with Graves' ophthalmopathy. CDR3 residues: CASSYLPSPSTEAFF. For the CDR3, the DNA is TGTGCCAGCAGTTACCTCCCCTCTCCAAGCACTGAAGCTTTCTTT.